These 5 T cell receptor beta chains were sequenced from one sample in a study of blood T cell repertoires in COVID-19. Method: immunoSEQ multiplex PCR; TCRdb's copy keeps in-frame clones and lacks some. The sample has 100,000 to 130,000 clones, under 85% seen once. Sequencing input: peripheral blood. The receptor set was obtained from a woman aged 65 to 85 with acute or convalescent COVID-19.

The DNA for the CDR3 is TGTGCCAGCAGCCTGAGCGGGGGATGGGGCACTGAAGCTTTCTTT. Its translation: CASSLSGGWGTEAFF. The chain employs TRBV7-9 and TRBJ1-1; TRBD1 is a possible D gene (5 bases). Deletions cut 5 bases from V and 4 bases from J, with 17 bases between. The CDR3 contains 15 residues. Germline assignment: CDR1 SEHNR and CDR2 FQNEAQ (reference sequence). The full variable domain, completed using reference TRBV7-9 and TRBJ1-1, is DTGVSQNPRHKITKRGQNVTFRCDPISEHNRLYWYRQTLGQGPEFLTYFQNEAQLEKSRLLSDRFSAERPKGSFSTLEIQRTEQGDSAMYLCASSLSGGWGTEAFFGQGTRLTVV.

The gene calls are TRBV7-2 and TRBJ2-2; D call uncertain. V shed 1 base and J shed 6 bases, with 9 bases lying between them. CDR3 length equals 14 residues. CDR1 and CDR2 (germline): SGHTA, FQGNSA. CDR3 loop: CASSLGSRSGELFF. In DNA form, the CDR3 reads TGTGCCAGCAGCTTAGGCAGTCGATCCGGGGAGCTGTTTTTT. Complete variable domain (other parts from reference TRBV7-2 and TRBJ2-2): GAGVSQSPSNKVTEKGKDVELRCDPISGHTALYWYRQSLGQGLEFLIYFQGNSAPDKSGLPSDRFSAERTGGSVSTLTIQRTQQEDSAVYLCASSLGSRSGELFFGEGSRLTVL.

This clone was picked up a small number of times. The V call is TRBV7-8, the J call TRBJ1-5; D perhaps matches TRBD1 (6 bases). V was shortened by 5 bases and J by 1 base, with 12 bases between the two germline ends. Germline V lookup: CDR1 SGHVS, CDR2 FQNEAQ. This CDR3 spans 15 amino acids. The CDR3 sequence: CASSVRDKSNQPQHF. CDR3 bases: TGTGCCAGCAGCGTTCGGGACAAGAGCAATCAGCCCCAGCATTTT.

This clone showed up just a few times. This chain connects TRBV19 to TRBJ1-2; 11 nucleotides line up with TRBD1. The CDR3 extends over 15 amino acids. CDR1 is LNHDA and CDR2 is SQIVND in the germline V gene (reference sequence). After removal of 6 bases from V and 10 bases from J, the junction contained 13 bases not matched to a gene. CDR3 sequence: CASRPRTGGGLVYTF. The CDR3 DNA reads TGTGCCAGTAGACCCCGGACAGGGGGCGGGTTGGTCTACACCTTC.

The rearrangement uses TRBV7-3 and TRBJ1-3, with TRBD1 matching over 7 bases. CDR3 length: 15 amino acids. The V gene's germline CDR1 is SGHTA and CDR2 FQGTGA. V lost 3 bases and J lost 2; bases outside the gene matches: 4. The DNA for the CDR3 is TGTGCCAGCAGCTTGACAGGGAACGCTGGAAACACCATATATTTT. As protein: CASSLTGNAGNTIYF.